These 11 T cell receptor beta chains came from one sample sequenced in a study of shared clonotypes between healthy human individuals. Only in-frame clones appear in the TCRdb table, and some are missing; sequencing was by immunoSEQ multiplex PCR. The sample consists of roughly 1,600,000 clones, approximately 98.5% of them appearing once. Material for sequencing was naive CD4+ T cells sorted from blood. This sample's subset: CD45RA+ positively selected. These receptors were collected from a man aged 25 to 45 in good health.

This chain uses TRBV11-2 with TRBJ1-1; D remains ambiguous. Germline V lookup: CDR1 SGHAT, CDR2 FQNNGV. Trimming cost V 0 bases and J 1 base, with 3 bases left between them. This CDR3 spans 13 amino acids. The CDR3: CASSLDPNTEAFF. CDR3 nucleotides: TGTGCCAGCAGCTTAGATCCGAACACTGAAGCTTTCTTT.

The chain has TRBV29-1 and TRBJ1-2; D call uncertain. Between the trimmed V and J ends, which lost 4 bases and 4 bases, there was a span of 10 bases. Germline-derived CDR1 and CDR2 are SQVTM and ANQGSEA. This CDR3 contains 12 residues. The CDR3 region is CSVVEGRYGYTF. CDR3 nucleotide sequence: TGCAGCGTTGTTGAGGGCCGCTATGGCTACACCTTC.

The V call is TRBV11-2, the J call TRBJ1-5; unclear D gene. The CDR3 contains 14 residues. Germline-derived CDR1 and CDR2 are SGHAT and FQNNGV. With 2 bases removed from V and 3 bases from J, the gap between germline ends came to 8 bases. The CDR3 DNA reads TGTGCCAGCAGCTTAAACGGGATCAATCAGCCCCAGCATTTT. Translating it yields CASSLNGINQPQHF.

The chain joins TRBV10-2 to TRBJ1-5, with D possibly matching TRBD1 (6 bases). Trimming pared 4 bases from V and 1 base from J, leaving 8 bases between. Germline CDR1 and CDR2: WSHSY and SAAADI. CDR3 size: 14 residues. Here the CDR3 DNA reads TGCGCCAGCAGTGCAACAGGGAGCAATCAGCCCCAGCATTTT. Protein: CASSATGSNQPQHF.

The chain combines TRBV28 with TRBJ2-3, with 9 nucleotides matching TRBD2. Germline assignment: CDR1 MDHEN and CDR2 SYDVKM. V lost 6 bases, J lost 6 bases, and 7 bases stayed unmatched. The CDR3 has 14 residues. CDR3 sequence: CASSLAGAVDTQYF. CDR3 nucleotide sequence: TGTGCCAGCAGCTTAGCGGGAGCCGTGGATACGCAGTATTTT.

The CDR3 reads CASSPQTGVGFGYTF. CDR3 nucleotide sequence: TGTGCCAGCTCACCACAGACAGGGGTCGGTTTTGGCTACACCTTC. This chain joins TRBV18 and TRBJ1-2; TRBD1 agrees at 8 bases. Germline loops: CDR1 KGHSH, CDR2 LQKENI. Germline trimming cut 1 base from V and 7 bases from J; bases unmatched to any gene: 8. This CDR3 is 15 amino acids long.

The rearrangement joins TRBV13 to TRBJ2-5; 8 nucleotides match TRBD1. The V gene end was trimmed by 3 bases and the J gene end by 5 bases; junction bases not matched to a gene: 8. CDR1 is PRHDT, CDR2 FYEKMQ, per germline (reference sequence). The CDR3 is made up of 15 amino acids. CDR3 sequence (DNA): TGTGCCAGCAGCTTTGCAGGGGGCGTGGGGGAGACCCAGTACTTC. Its translation is CASSFAGGVGETQYF. Based on the CDR3 plus reference TRBV13 and TRBJ2-5, the full variable domain is AAGVIQSPRHLIKEKRETATLKCYPIPRHDTVYWYQQGPGQDPQFLISFYEKMQSDKGSIPDRFSAQQFSDYHSELNMSSLELGDSALYFCASSFAGGVGETQYFGPGTRLLVL.

V is TRBV14 and J is TRBJ2-1; a possible D gene is TRBD2 (6 bases). CDR3 length equals 16 residues. CDR1 and CDR2 (germline): SGHDN, FVKESK. Trimming took off 2 bases at V and 3 bases at J, with 14 bases between the two ends. The CDR3 is CASSQSRPGDYNEQFF. The CDR3 DNA sequence: TGTGCCAGCAGCCAATCTCGTCCGGGAGACTACAATGAGCAGTTCTTC.

This rearrangement joins TRBV7-6 to TRBJ1-2, with TRBD1 identical over 8 bases. CDR3 length equals 16 residues. The V gene end was trimmed by 5 bases and the J gene end by 4 bases; junction bases not matched to a gene: 12. Looked up from germline, CDR1 is SGHVS and CDR2 is FNYEAQ. DNA for the CDR3: TGTGCCAGCAGCCCGTACCCCCCTCAGGGGGCCTATGGCTACACCTTC. Protein sequence: CASSPYPPQGAYGYTF.

The chain links TRBV6-5 to TRBJ2-2; TRBD1 might be the D (6 bases). The CDR3 spans 15 residues. Germline CDR1 and CDR2: MNHEY and SVGAGI. The V end lost 4 bases, the J end lost 6 bases, and 15 bases lay between the germline ends. CDR3 protein: CASSFFTRGAGELFF. CDR3 sequence (DNA): TGTGCCAGCAGTTTCTTCACCAGGGGAGCCGGGGAGCTGTTTTTT.

The chain joins TRBV5-1 to TRBJ2-5, with 11 positions matching TRBD2. This CDR3 comprises 15 residues. The trim removed 4 bases at V and 4 bases at J, leaving 6 bases unmatched. CDR1 is SGHRS and CDR2 is YFSETQ in the germline V gene. The CDR3 DNA follows: TGCGCCAGCAGCACGTCACTAGCGGGAGTAGAGACCCAGTACTTC. Translated, it gives CASSTSLAGVETQYF.